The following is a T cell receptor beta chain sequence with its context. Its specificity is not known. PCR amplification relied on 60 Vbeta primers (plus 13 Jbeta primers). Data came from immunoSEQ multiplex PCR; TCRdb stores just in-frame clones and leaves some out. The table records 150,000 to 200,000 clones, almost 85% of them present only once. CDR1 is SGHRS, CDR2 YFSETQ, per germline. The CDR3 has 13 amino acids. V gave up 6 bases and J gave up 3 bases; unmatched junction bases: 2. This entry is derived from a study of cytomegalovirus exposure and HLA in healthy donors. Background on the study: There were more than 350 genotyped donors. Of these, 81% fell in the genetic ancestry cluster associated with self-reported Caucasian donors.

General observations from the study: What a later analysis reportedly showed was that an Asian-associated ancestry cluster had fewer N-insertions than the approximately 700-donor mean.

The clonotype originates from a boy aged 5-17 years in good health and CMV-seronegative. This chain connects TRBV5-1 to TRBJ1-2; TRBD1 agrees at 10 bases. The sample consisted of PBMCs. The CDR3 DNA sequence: TGCGCCAGCACCGGGACAGGGGACTATGGCTACACCTTC. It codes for CASTGTGDYGYTF.